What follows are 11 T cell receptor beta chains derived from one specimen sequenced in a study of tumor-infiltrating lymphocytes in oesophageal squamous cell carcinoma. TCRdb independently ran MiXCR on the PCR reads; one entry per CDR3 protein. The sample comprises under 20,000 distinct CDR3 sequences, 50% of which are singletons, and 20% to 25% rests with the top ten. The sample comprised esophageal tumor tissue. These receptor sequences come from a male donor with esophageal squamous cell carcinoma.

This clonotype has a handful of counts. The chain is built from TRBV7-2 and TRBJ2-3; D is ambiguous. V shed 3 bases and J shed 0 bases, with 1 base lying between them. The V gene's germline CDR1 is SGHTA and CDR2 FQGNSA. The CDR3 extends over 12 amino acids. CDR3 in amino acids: CASSFSTDTQYF. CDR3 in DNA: TGTGCCAGCAGCTTTAGCACAGATACGCAGTATTTT.

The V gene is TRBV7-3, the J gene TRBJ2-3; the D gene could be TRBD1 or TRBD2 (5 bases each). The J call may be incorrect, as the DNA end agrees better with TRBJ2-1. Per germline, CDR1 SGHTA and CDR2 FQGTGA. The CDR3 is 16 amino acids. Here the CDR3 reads CASSLGDRDPYNEQFF. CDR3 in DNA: TGTGCCAGCAGCTTAGGGGACCGGGATCCGTACAATGAGCAGTTCTTC.

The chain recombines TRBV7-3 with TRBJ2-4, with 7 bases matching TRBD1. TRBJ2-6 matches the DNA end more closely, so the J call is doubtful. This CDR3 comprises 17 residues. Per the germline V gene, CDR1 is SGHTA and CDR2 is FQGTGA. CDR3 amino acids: CASSARGQISGANVLTF. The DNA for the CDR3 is TGTGCCAGCAGCGCTAGGGGACAGATCTCTGGGGCCAACGTCCTGACTTTC.

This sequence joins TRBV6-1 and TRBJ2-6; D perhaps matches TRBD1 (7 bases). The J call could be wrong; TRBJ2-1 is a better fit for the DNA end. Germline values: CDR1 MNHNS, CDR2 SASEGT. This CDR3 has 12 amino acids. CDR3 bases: TGTGCCAGCAGTTACGGCGGGACAGTGCAGTTCTTC. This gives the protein CASSYGGTVQFF.

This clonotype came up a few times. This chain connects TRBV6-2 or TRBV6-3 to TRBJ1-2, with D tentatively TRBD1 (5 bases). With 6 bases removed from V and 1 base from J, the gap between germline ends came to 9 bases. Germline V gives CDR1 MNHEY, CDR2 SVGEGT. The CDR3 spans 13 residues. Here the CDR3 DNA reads TGTGCCAGCAGAGACAGCTTTAACTATGGCTACACCTTC. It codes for CASRDSFNYGYTF.

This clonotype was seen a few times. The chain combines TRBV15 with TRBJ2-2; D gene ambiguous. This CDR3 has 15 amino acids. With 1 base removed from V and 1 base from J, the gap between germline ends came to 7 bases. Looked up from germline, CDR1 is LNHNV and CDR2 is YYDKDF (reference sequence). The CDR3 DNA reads TGTGCCACCAGCAGAGCGGGCAGGAACACCGGGGAGCTGTTTTTT. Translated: CATSRAGRNTGELFF.

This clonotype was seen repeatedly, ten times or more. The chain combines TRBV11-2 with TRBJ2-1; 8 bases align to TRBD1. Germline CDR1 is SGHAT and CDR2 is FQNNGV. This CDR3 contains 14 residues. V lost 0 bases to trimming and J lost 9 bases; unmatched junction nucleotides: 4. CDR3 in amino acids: CASSLDPGTGEQFF. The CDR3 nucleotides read TGTGCCAGCAGCTTAGATCCAGGGACAGGTGAGCAGTTCTTC.

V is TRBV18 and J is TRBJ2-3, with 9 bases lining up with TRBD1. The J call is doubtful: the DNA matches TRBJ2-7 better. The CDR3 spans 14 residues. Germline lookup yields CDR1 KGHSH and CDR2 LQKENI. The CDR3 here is CASSRDRASLEQYF. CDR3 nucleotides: TGTGCCAGCTCTCGGGACAGGGCGTCTCTCGAGCAGTACTTC.

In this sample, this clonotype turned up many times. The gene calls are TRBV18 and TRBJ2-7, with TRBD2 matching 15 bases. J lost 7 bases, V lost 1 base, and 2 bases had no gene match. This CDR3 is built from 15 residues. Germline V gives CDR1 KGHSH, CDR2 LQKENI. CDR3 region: CASSPRGLAGGEQYF. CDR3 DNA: TGTGCCAGCTCACCACGGGGACTAGCGGGAGGTGAGCAGTACTTC.

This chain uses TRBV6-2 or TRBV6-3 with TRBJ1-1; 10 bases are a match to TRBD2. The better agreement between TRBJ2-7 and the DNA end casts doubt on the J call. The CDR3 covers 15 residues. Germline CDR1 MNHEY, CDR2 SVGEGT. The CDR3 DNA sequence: TGTGCCAGCAGACCCCTAGCGGGAGTTCGCAATGAGCAGTACTTC. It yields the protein CASRPLAGVRNEQYF.

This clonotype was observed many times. DNA of the CDR3: TGTGCCAGCAGCTTGGCGGGGCGAGGTAGCACAGATACGCAGTATTTT. Translated: CASSLAGRGSTDTQYF. The chain recombines TRBV7-2 with TRBJ2-3, with a possible D match to TRBD2 (6 bases). The germline V and J ends were trimmed by 3 bases and 0 bases, with 13 bases remaining between them. Germline V gives CDR1 SGHTA, CDR2 FQGNSA. CDR3 length: 16 residues.